These T cell receptor beta chains were read from a single sample in a study of T cell responses to AZD1222 COVID-19 vaccine. Profiled with immunoSEQ multiplex PCR; TCRdb holds only in-frame clones, not every one. The sample records about 120,000 clones, around 88% being singletons. This specimen was peripheral blood, taken on day 0 of AZD1222 vaccination. The receptors stem from an adult in good health. Each CDR3 is given with its conserved first and last residue. Each record gives: D gene, J gene, clone size, V gene, CDR3 protein, CDR3 DNA. D genes are given only for firm matches. The listing skips clone size in some rows; elsewhere it reads once, few, many or a size class.

>-|TRBJ2-2|-|TRBV11-2
CASGALRSGELFF
TGTGCCAGTGGGGCCCTGCGGTCCGGGGAGCTGTTTTTT
>TRBD1|TRBJ1-5|-|TRBV7-2
CASSLLGQDLTAQHF
TGTGCCAGCAGCTTACTAGGACAGGATCTCACGGCCCAGCATTTT
>-|TRBJ1-2|-|TRBV27
CASRNLDRPSGYTF
TGTGCCAGCAGGAACCTGGACCGCCCCAGCGGCTACACCTTC
>-|TRBJ2-3|-|TRBV3-1/TRBV3-2
CASSVLADTQYF
TGTGCCAGCAGCGTGTTGGCAGATACGCAGTATTTT
>TRBD1|TRBJ2-2|once|TRBV30
CAWSVPDRGRNGELFF
TGTGCCTGGAGTGTACCAGACAGGGGACGGAACGGGGAGCTGTTTTTT
>TRBD1|TRBJ2-4|-|TRBV7-9
CASSARQGAKNIQYF
TGTGCCAGCAGCGCTCGACAGGGGGCCAAAAACATTCAGTACTTC
>TRBD1|TRBJ1-5|-|TRBV10-3
CAISTGASNQPQHF
TGTGCCATCAGTACAGGGGCGAGCAATCAGCCCCAGCATTTT
>TRBD2|TRBJ2-5|few|TRBV7-2
CASSKALAETQYF
TGTGCCAGCAGCAAGGCACTAGCGGAGACCCAGTACTTC
>-|TRBJ2-1|-|TRBV19
CASSIDGSAANEQFF
TGTGCCAGTAGTATAGATGGGTCCGCGGCGAATGAGCAGTTCTTC
>-|TRBJ2-3|-|TRBV10-2
CASTILGAGVFTDTQYF
TGCGCCAGCACCATCCTGGGAGCAGGGGTCTTCACAGATACGCAGTATTTT
>-|TRBJ1-1|once|TRBV28
CASSSNRPLNTEAFF
TGTGCCAGCAGTTCAAACAGGCCTCTGAACACTGAAGCTTTCTTT
>-|TRBJ1-2|-|TRBV10-3
CAIRSGGDSNYGYTF
TGTGCCATCAGATCCGGGGGGGACTCTAACTATGGCTACACCTTC
>-|TRBJ2-3|-|TRBV6-4
CASSDPSTDTQYF
TGTGCCAGCAGTGACCCTAGCACAGATACGCAGTATTTT
>TRBD1|TRBJ1-1|-|TRBV10-3
CAISDRGQTEAFF
TGTGCCATCAGCGACAGGGGTCAAACTGAAGCTTTCTTT